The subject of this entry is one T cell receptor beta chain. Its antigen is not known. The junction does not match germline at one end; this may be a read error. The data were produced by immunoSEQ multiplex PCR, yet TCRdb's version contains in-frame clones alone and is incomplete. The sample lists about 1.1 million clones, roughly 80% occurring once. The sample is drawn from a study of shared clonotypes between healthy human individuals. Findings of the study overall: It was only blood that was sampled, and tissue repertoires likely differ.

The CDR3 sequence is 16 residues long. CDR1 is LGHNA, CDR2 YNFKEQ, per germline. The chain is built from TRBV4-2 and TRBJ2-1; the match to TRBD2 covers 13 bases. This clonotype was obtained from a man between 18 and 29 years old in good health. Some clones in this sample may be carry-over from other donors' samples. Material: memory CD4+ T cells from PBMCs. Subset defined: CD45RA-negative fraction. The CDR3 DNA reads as TGTGTCAGCAGCCGGCCGGGACTAGCGGGAAGTAATGAGCAGTTCTTC. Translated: CVSSRPGLAGSNEQFF.